The clone carrying this TCR beta chain was detected only once. The data belong to a study of T cells in tuberculosis. Sorting used thawed, overnight-rested PBMC stained with anti-CD3, a viability dye and GMM-loaded CD1B tetramer. CD1B tetramers were loaded with Rhodococcus equi-derived C32 glucose monomycolate. Sequencing of TCR-alpha and TCR-beta chains was unpaired. Only in-frame clones appear in the TCRdb table, and some are missing; sequencing was by immunoSEQ multiplex PCR. The sample holds nearly 60,000 clones, 88% seen once. Sequencing was done on a sample of CD1b-GMM tetramer-negative cells sorted from PBMCs. The clonotype comes from an adult woman with latent tuberculosis.

CDR3 nucleotide sequence: TGTGCCAGCAGTTCGGACGGGGGGGGCTACACCTTC. It yields the protein CASSSDGGGYTF. V gene TRBV27 combines with J gene TRBJ1-2, with D tentatively TRBD1 (5 bases). Trimming stripped 4 bases from V and 8 bases from J, with 11 bases between. The germline V gene encodes CDR1 MNHEY and CDR2 SMNVEV (reference sequence). This CDR3 comprises 12 residues.